The TCR beta chain under discussion was sequenced for a study of blood T cell repertoires in COVID-19 (dated by TCRdb to between 2020 and 2021). Regarding the complete study: The collaborator samples originated in the United States, Italy and Spain and spanned the acute and convalescent phases of COVID-19. The repertoires were made available in a free public database intended to serve as a resource for research on the immune response to SARS-CoV-2. Samples were obtained from the ongoing ImmuneRACE study (first 160 participants) and from 1,254 subjects provided by 6 global collaborators. Subjects who had been exposed to COVID-19, were actively infected with it, or had recovered from it provided the deeply sampled blood TCRbeta repertoires that made up the dataset. The sample metadata nearly always contained a de-identified subject ID, COVID-19 status, age in years and sex. The material from the prospective study consisted of cDNA or gDNA derived from T cells, B-cell-depleted T cells, or PBMCs. Where available, HLA class I and class II types were taken from metadata supplied by the sample provider and were not determined by assay-based typing. Points the paper makes about the study in general: Clinical and demographic metadata were provided uncurated, with the amount varying by source and participant.

Turning to this clone: The antigen this receptor binds is unknown. No base quality values were provided; no much bigger clone lies one nucleotide off.

The collaborating institutions used their own protocols to collect whole blood in K2EDTA tubes. For TCRbeta analysis, collaborator samples were shipped as frozen whole blood, as isolated PBMCs, or as DNA extracted from either sample type. Compared with germline, V lacks 4 bases and J lacks 5 bases; bases without a gene match: 12. Its CDR3 holds 18 amino acids, cysteine through phenylalanine. The kept DNA is CDR3 alone, 54 bases in frame from the first base. CDR1 SGHRS and CDR2 YFSETQ were looked up in the germline V gene. TCRbeta CDR3 regions were amplified from genomic DNA by means of the immunoSEQ Assay, a bias-controlled multiplex PCR. The authors' pipeline ran thus. Nucleated cell counts per sample were estimated from amplification of reference gene primers within the assay. To quantify the absolute abundance of each unique TCRbeta CDR3 rearrangement, sequence reads were collapsed and filtered. For each sample, productive Simpson clonality was calculated by taking the square root of Simpson's diversity index across productive rearrangements. This immuneACCESS table, as held by TCRdb, lists in-frame sequences with V and J called but not all clones. Of the missing ones, under half trace to an unresolved V gene in checked studies; the others have no known cause. V, J and clone size derive from that table, while D and trimming were established from the DNA sequence. For this sample the table gives 60,000 to 70,000 clones, of which 70% to 90% were detected only once. Roughly 1.2% of the sample is in the top ten clones.

The source material was peripheral blood. The chain couples TRBV5-1 to TRBJ2-1; 13 bases in the middle match TRBD2. This sequence was found in a woman aged 60 to 75 with acute or convalescent COVID-19. Here the CDR3 is given as CASSTGLAGPELNNEQFF. At the DNA level, the sequence is TGCGCCAGCAGCACGGGACTAGCGGGACCGGAGTTAAACAATGAGCAGTTCTTC.